These 19 T cell receptor beta chains came from one sample sequenced in a study of TIL therapy for anti-PD-1-resistant metastatic lung cancer. As to time point: pre-treatment sample, taken before nivolumab and TIL therapy. Most excised metastases sampled were pleural nodules or supraclavicular lymph nodes. The immunoSEQ assay was v3. Generated by immunoSEQ multiplex PCR, the TCRdb table keeps only in-frame clones and is missing some. Of some 26,000 clones listed, 63% are singletons. The specimen comprised tumor tissue, sampled at baseline. Receptors originate from a woman between 25 and 80 years old with non-small cell lung cancer.

The rearrangement uses TRBV7-9 and TRBJ2-5, with 10 positions matching TRBD1. Per the germline V gene, CDR1 is SEHNR and CDR2 is FQNEAQ (reference sequence). Unmatched junction bases numbered 2, after V lost 6 bases and J lost 4 bases. This CDR3 has 13 residues. CDR3 nucleotide sequence: TGTGCCAGCAGGACAGGGGGCAGAGAGACCCAGTACTTC. Its translation: CASRTGGRETQYF.

The chain uses TRBV4-1 and TRBJ1-1; D not resolved. CDR3 length: 13 residues. The V end lost 1 base, the J end lost 6 bases, and 9 bases lay between the germline ends. Per germline, CDR1 MGHRA and CDR2 YSYEKL. Here the CDR3 reads CASSQAWGSEAFF. The CDR3 bases are TGCGCCAGCAGCCAAGCTTGGGGATCTGAAGCTTTCTTT.

This sequence joins TRBV7-6 and TRBJ2-3; the match to TRBD2 covers 9 bases. V lost 3 bases to trimming and J lost 2 bases; unmatched junction nucleotides: 9. Germline CDR1 is SGHVS and CDR2 is FNYEAQ. This CDR3 region has 17 residues. The CDR3 spells CASSFTRGGRATDTQYF. As DNA, the CDR3 is TGTGCCAGCAGCTTCACCAGGGGCGGGAGGGCCACAGATACGCAGTATTTT.

The chain joins TRBV7-8 to TRBJ2-3; a weak D match, TRBD2 (6 bases). CDR3 length: 14 amino acids. V lost 2 bases and J lost 2, with 8 bases in between. Looked up from germline, CDR1 is SGHVS and CDR2 is FQNEAQ. CDR3 in amino acids: CASSLWGDTDTQYF. CDR3 nucleotide sequence: TGTGCCAGCAGCTTATGGGGGGACACAGATACGCAGTATTTT. The variable domain in full, with the rest retrieved from reference TRBV7-8 and TRBJ2-3, is GAGVSQSPRYKVAKRGQDVALRCDPISGHVSLFWYQQALGQGPEFLTYFQNEAQLDKSGLPSDRFFAERPEGSVSTLKIQRTQQEDSAVYLCASSLWGDTDTQYFGPGTRLTVL.

The V and J genes are TRBV10-3 and TRBJ2-7; D tentatively reads TRBD1 or TRBD2 (5 bases each). Germline V gene lookup returns CDR1 ENHRY and CDR2 SYGVKD. Trimming shortened V by 4 bases and J by 4 bases, and 14 bases separated the two germline ends. There are 14 residues in the CDR3. CDR3 sequence: CAISGTLGAYEQYF. The CDR3 DNA sequence: TGTGCCATCAGTGGGACCCTCGGGGCTTACGAGCAGTACTTC.

CDR3 bases: TGTGCCAGCAGCCAAGACATAGGACAGGGCGAAGCTTTCTTT. It yields the protein CASSQDIGQGEAFF. The chain combines TRBV14 with TRBJ1-1; 8 nucleotides line up with TRBD1. Germline loops: CDR1 SGHDN, CDR2 FVKESK. The CDR3 covers 14 residues. Germline trimming cut 0 bases from V and 8 bases from J; bases unmatched to any gene: 5.

This clone was counted ten times or more. V gene TRBV18 combines with J gene TRBJ1-2; 7 bases map to TRBD1. The junction had 5 bases not matched to a gene; V was cut back by 6 bases and J by 4 bases. Germline V gives CDR1 KGHSH, CDR2 LQKENI. This CDR3 contains 13 residues. The CDR3 DNA sequence: TGTGCCAGCTCTCAGGACAGGCCCTATGGCTACACCTTC. This codes for CASSQDRPYGYTF.

This clone was observed a handful of times. J is TRBJ1-2 and V is TRBV6-5; no reliable D call. The V end lost 6 bases, the J end lost 2 bases, and 16 bases lay between the germline ends. The CDR3 sequence is 15 residues long. Germline CDR1 and CDR2: MNHEY and SVGAGI. The DNA for the CDR3 is TGTGCCAGCAGAGACAACCGACGCCTAAACTATGGCTACACCTTC. Translating gives CASRDNRRLNYGYTF.

The chain uses TRBV7-9 and TRBJ2-1; D is possibly TRBD2 (5 bases). The length of the CDR3 is 16 residues. Trimming pared 1 base from V and 9 bases from J, leaving 19 bases between. Germline values: CDR1 SEHNR, CDR2 FQNEAQ (reference sequence). The chain's CDR3 is CASSLGAPPGRGEQFF. The CDR3 DNA reads as TGTGCCAGCAGCTTAGGTGCCCCACCGGGAAGAGGTGAGCAGTTCTTC.

The V call is TRBV29-1, the J call TRBJ1-1; unclear D gene. This CDR3 is 17 amino acids long. Trimming took off 7 bases at V and 4 bases at J, with 28 bases between the two ends. Germline V lookup: CDR1 SQVTM, CDR2 ANQGSEA. The CDR3 reads CSAEGKGRTLSSTEAFF. CDR3 bases: TGCAGCGCAGAAGGGAAGGGCAGGACCTTATCGAGCACTGAAGCTTTCTTT.

The table lists this clone with a few counts. The rearrangement uses TRBV7-6 and TRBJ2-1; 11 positions match TRBD2. The germline gives CDR1 SGHVS, CDR2 FNYEAQ. V trimming: 3 bases; J trimming: 9 bases; junction bases outside the gene matches: 7. The CDR3 contains 15 residues. The CDR3 spells CASSFSLAGDPEQFF. The CDR3 region has the DNA TGTGCCAGCAGCTTTTCACTAGCGGGAGATCCTGAGCAGTTCTTC.

The chain joins TRBV2 to TRBJ1-2; D gene uncertain. From germline, CDR1 is SNHLY and CDR2 FYNNEI. Trimming stripped 6 bases from V and 6 bases from J, with 14 bases between. The length of the CDR3 is 13 residues. The CDR3 DNA is TGTGCCAGCAGCCAAGGGCGTTCCGATGGCTACACCTTC. Translated: CASSQGRSDGYTF.

The chain recombines TRBV29-1 with TRBJ2-7; 10 nucleotides line up with TRBD1. The CDR3 extends over 11 amino acids. V was clipped by 7 bases and J by 6 bases; unmatched bases: 3. The germline V gene has CDR1 SQVTM and CDR2 ANQGSEA. CDR3 nucleotide sequence: TGCAGCGGGGACAGGGGCGGCGAGCAGTACTTC. It specifies CSGDRGGEQYF.

The V gene is TRBV4-1, the J gene TRBJ2-2, with D possibly matching TRBD2 (5 bases). CDR3 length: 14 amino acids. Trimming left V 5 bases short and J 3 bases short, with 10 bases between. CDR1 and CDR2 from the germline V gene are MGHRA and YSYEKL. CDR3 in amino acids: CASSISDHTGELFF. The DNA for the CDR3 is TGCGCCAGCAGCATTAGCGATCACACCGGGGAGCTGTTTTTT.

The J gene is TRBJ1-5, the V gene TRBV7-8, with D maybe TRBD1 (5 bases). CDR1 is SGHVS, CDR2 FQNEAQ, per germline. The CDR3 contains 14 residues. V lost 0 bases, J lost 3 bases, and 6 bases lay in between. As DNA, the CDR3 is TGTGCCAGCAGCTTAGCAGGGGCCAATCAGCCCCAGCATTTT. Translated, it gives CASSLAGANQPQHF.

CDR3 amino acids: CASSSRTSGYEGETQYF. CDR3 sequence (DNA): TGTGCCAGCAGCTCCCGGACTAGCGGCTATGAAGGGGAGACCCAGTACTTC. The V gene is TRBV5-4, the J gene TRBJ2-5; 10 bases map to TRBD2. With 3 bases clipped from V and 5 bases from J, the junction kept 13 bases outside the gene matches. The germline V gene encodes CDR1 SGHNT and CDR2 YYREEE (reference sequence). The CDR3 has 17 residues.

Relative to its sample, this clone is medium-sized. This chain connects TRBV30 to TRBJ1-1, with 10 bases identical to TRBD1. Trimming cost V 2 bases and J 4 bases; bases outside gene matches: 4. The V gene's germline CDR1 is GTSNPN and CDR2 SVGIG (reference sequence). CDR3 size: 14 residues. CDR3 sequence: CAWSRDRGATEAFF. The DNA for the CDR3 is TGTGCCTGGAGTCGGGACAGGGGCGCCACTGAAGCTTTCTTT.

This clone turned up a few times. This chain connects TRBV11-2 to TRBJ2-7, with D possibly being TRBD1 (6 bases). The germline CDR1 and CDR2 sequences are SGHAT and FQNNGV. This CDR3 has 13 amino acids. With 2 bases removed from V and 12 bases from J, the gap between germline ends came to 17 bases. The CDR3 protein is CASSLIGVKGGYF. The CDR3 bases are TGTGCCAGCAGCTTAATCGGGGTAAAAGGGGGGTACTTC.

There are a few counts of this clone. The genes are TRBV30 and TRBJ2-2; 9 positions agree with TRBD1. V lost 5 bases, J lost 4 bases, and 5 bases stayed unmatched. Germline CDR1 and CDR2: GTSNPN and SVGIG (reference sequence). This CDR3 has 14 residues. The DNA for the CDR3 is TGTGCCTGGGGAAAACAGGGGGCCACCGGGGAGCTGTTTTTT. As protein: CAWGKQGATGELFF.